This T cell receptor beta chain derives from a study of OX40 agonist ivuxolimab in advanced cancers. General study findings and limits: Partial responders treated at 0.1-3.0 mg/kg exhibited clonal expansion among the lowest measured.

Germline V gene sequence: CDR1 MDHEN, CDR2 SYDVKM. V lost 3 bases to trimming and J lost 6 bases; unmatched junction nucleotides: 11. This CDR3 is built from 16 residues. To note about this clone: Its target is unknown.

The assay was immunoSEQ multiplex PCR, and TCRdb's table has in-frame clones only and misses some. The repertoire includes 90,000 to 120,000 clones, 85% to 95% of them detected once, and 0.95% to 1.5% sits in the top ten. Sequenced material: CD4+ or CD8+ T cells sorted from blood, taken in a trial of the OX40 agonist ivuxolimab. This TCR came from an adult with an advanced solid tumor such as melanoma, head and neck, liver or kidney cancer. The V gene is TRBV28, the J gene TRBJ2-5; 9 positions agree with TRBD1. CDR3 DNA sequence: TGTGCCAGCAGTTTCAGTAGGGGACAGGGTACCAAGACCCAGTACTTC. It translates to CASSFSRGQGTKTQYF.